This T cell receptor (beta chain) is from a study of blood T cell repertoires in COVID-19. Some clones are missing from TCRdb's copy, which holds only in-frame ones; the method was immunoSEQ multiplex PCR. This table has approximately 670,000 clones, 70% to 90% appearing once. This CDR3 has 15 amino acids. Germline V gene sequence: CDR1 LNHNV, CDR2 YYDKDF (reference sequence). Trimming took 0 bases from V and 1 from J, leaving 9 bases between them. J is TRBJ1-1 and V is TRBV15, with D perhaps matching TRBD1 (6 bases). Material: peripheral blood. This receptor was identified in a woman younger than 30 with acute or convalescent COVID-19. The chain's CDR3 is CATSREGRGNTEAFF. CDR3 bases: TGTGCCACCAGCAGAGAGGGCAGGGGGAACACTGAAGCTTTCTTT.